The rows below give T cell receptor beta chains drawn from one sample of a study of T cell responses to AZD1222 COVID-19 vaccine. Using immunoSEQ multiplex PCR, the repertoire was profiled, and TCRdb retains in-frame clones only, with some absent. The profile shows about 74,000 clones, about 91% of them singletons. Sequencing was performed on peripheral blood, taken 28 days after the second AZD1222 dose. These receptor sequences come from an adult who received the AZD1222 COVID-19 vaccine. Both conserved end residues are trimmed from each CDR3. Each record gives: clone size, J gene, V gene, CDR3 protein. Rows may omit the clone size; those that give it use once, few, many or a size class.

.,TRBJ2-7,TRBV7-8,ASSLELGGYEQY
.,TRBJ1-6,TRBV4-1,ASSQVGSSYNSPLH
once,TRBJ1-5,TRBV18,ASSPSTADQPQH
once,TRBJ1-5,TRBV19,ASSPQVGQPQH
.,TRBJ2-3,TRBV2,ASRRLAVTDTQY
.,TRBJ2-2,TRBV3-1/TRBV3-2,ASSSGLAGGELF
.,TRBJ1-2,TRBV27,ASSRATRGRLGGYT
.,TRBJ2-5,TRBV29-1,SVALDSGRETQY
.,TRBJ2-1,TRBV11-2,ASSPTLGLAGSEQF
.,TRBJ2-1,TRBV5-1,ASKDDYGNYNEQF
.,TRBJ2-7,TRBV30,AWRTGVVYEQY
.,TRBJ2-7,TRBV5-1,ASSRISAGGPSEQY
.,TRBJ2-7,TRBV6-5,ASSYSPTDSYEQY
.,TRBJ2-1,TRBV7-6,ASSLKRAYYNEQF